Below are 10 T cell receptor beta chains sequenced from a single sample in a study of cytomegalovirus exposure and HLA in healthy donors. 13 Jbeta primers and 60 Vbeta primers were used for the PCR. Using immunoSEQ multiplex PCR, the repertoire was profiled, and TCRdb retains in-frame clones only, with some absent. The sample has about 180,000 clones; 77% are singletons. Sequenced: PBMCs. All receptors derive from a man between 18 and 29 years old in good health and CMV-seronegative.

The chain employs TRBV7-9 and TRBJ1-2, with TRBD1 matching 8 bases. The CDR3 runs to 14 residues. V was pared by 6 bases and J by 5 bases, with 8 bases of the junction left unmatched. Germline V gene lookup returns CDR1 SEHNR and CDR2 FQNEAQ (reference sequence). CDR3 sequence reads: CASRPRDRFYGYTF. CDR3 nucleotide sequence: TGTGCCAGCAGACCGCGGGACAGGTTTTATGGCTACACCTTC.

The chain recombines TRBV4-3 with TRBJ1-1; 8 nucleotides line up with TRBD1. CDR1 and CDR2 (germline): LGHNA, YSLEER. The trim removed 0 bases at V and 4 bases at J, leaving 4 bases unmatched. The CDR3 totals 15 residues. CDR3 loop: CASSQDSTGATEAFF. For the CDR3, the DNA is TGCGCCAGCAGCCAAGATTCGACAGGGGCCACTGAAGCTTTCTTT.

The CDR3 DNA reads as TGTGCCAGCAGCCAAGACAGGGACTCCTACGAGCAGTACTTC. It encodes CASSQDRDSYEQYF. The rearrangement joins TRBV4-2 to TRBJ2-5; TRBD1 might be the D (5 bases). The J call may be faulty, since TRBJ2-7 better matches the DNA end. The germline CDR1 and CDR2 sequences are LGHNA and YNFKEQ. This CDR3 spans 14 amino acids.

This clone was recorded once. The V and J genes are TRBV5-1 and TRBJ1-3, with no clear D. The CDR3 length is 16 residues. V was pared by 4 bases and J by 0 bases, with 14 bases between. CDR1 and CDR2 from the germline V gene are SGHRS and YFSETQ. DNA of the CDR3: TGCGCCAGCAGCACAGACCTACTCCCCTCTGGAAACACCATATATTTT. Its protein is CASSTDLLPSGNTIYF.

V and J are TRBV5-1 and TRBJ2-7; D is perhaps TRBD1 (6 bases). The V gene's germline CDR1 is SGHRS and CDR2 YFSETQ. V lost 0 bases, J lost 5 bases, and 12 bases lay in between. The CDR3 is made up of 14 amino acids. CDR3 in DNA: TGCGCCAGCAGCTTGGATCAGGGGTTCGACGAGCAGTACTTC. This codes for CASSLDQGFDEQYF.

V usage is TRBV7-9 and J usage is TRBJ2-1; no reliable D call. This CDR3 is 12 amino acids long. The ends were cut back, 1 base at V and 7 bases at J, with 5 bases in the middle. The germline gives CDR1 SEHNR, CDR2 FQNEAQ (reference sequence). This CDR3 reads CASSLGVNEQFF. CDR3 in DNA: TGTGCCAGCAGCTTAGGCGTTAATGAGCAGTTCTTC.

Only a few counts were recorded for this clone. J is TRBJ2-3 and V is TRBV13; tentatively, D is TRBD2 (5 bases). Germline-derived CDR1 and CDR2 are PRHDT and FYEKMQ (reference sequence). The CDR3 sequence is 13 residues long. Trimming cost V 5 bases and J 3 bases, with 9 bases left between them. The CDR3 sequence is CASSPIATDTQYF. The CDR3 coding sequence is TGTGCCAGCAGCCCAATAGCGACAGATACGCAGTATTTT.

Concerning this clone: The junction differs from germline at one of its ends, possibly a read error. This chain links TRBV6-5 with TRBJ2-3, with D tentatively TRBD2 (5 bases). This CDR3 is 14 amino acids long. Looked up from germline, CDR1 is MNHEY and CDR2 is SVGAGI. CDR3 nucleotides: TGTGCCAGCAGTTACTATGCTAGCATAGATACGCAGTATTTT. The encoded protein is CASSYYASIDTQYF.

J is TRBJ2-7 and V is TRBV21-1; no DNA check was done on the table's D call, TRBD1. TRBV21-1 is recorded as a pseudogene. The CDR3 covers 14 residues. The CDR3 is CASSKVSPSGTEYF. The DNA for the CDR3 is TGTGCCAGCAGCAAAGTGTCCCCTTCAGGGACAGAGTACTTC.

The CDR3 region has the DNA TGCGCCAGCAGCCAAGATCCAGGGGGCGGTCAGCCCCAGCATTTT. It yields the protein CASSQDPGGGQPQHF. The chain is built from TRBV4-3 and TRBJ1-5; 8 nucleotides align to TRBD1. The CDR3 spans 15 residues. The germline gives CDR1 LGHNA, CDR2 YSLEER. V lost 0 bases and J lost 6; bases outside the gene matches: 4.